The 17 T cell receptor beta chains in this list originate from one sample, sequenced in a study of shared clonotypes between healthy human individuals. Profiling relied on immunoSEQ multiplex PCR, and the TCRdb table lists in-frame clones only, not all of them. The sample lists roughly 1 million clones, around three quarters occurring once. Sequenced material: memory CD4+ T cells from PBMCs. This sample's subset: CD45RA-negative fraction. The receptors come from a man aged 18 to 30 in good health. Some clones in this sample may be carry-over from other donors' samples.

J is TRBJ2-1 and V is TRBV5-1; D call uncertain. V lost 0 bases and J lost 0, with 10 bases in between. Germline lookup yields CDR1 SGHRS and CDR2 YFSETQ. The CDR3 consists of 16 residues. The CDR3 DNA reads TGCGCCAGCAGCTTGGCCCCGGTTAGCTCCTACAATGAGCAGTTCTTC. Translation gives CASSLAPVSSYNEQFF. Full variable domain (missing parts from reference TRBV5-1 and TRBJ2-1): KAGVTQTPRYLIKTRGQQVTLSCSPISGHRSVSWYQQTPGQGLQFLFEYFSETQRNKGNFPGRFSGRQFSNSRSEMNVSTLELGDSALYLCASSLAPVSSYNEQFFGPGTRLTVL.

In this sample, this clone turned up a few times. The rearrangement uses TRBV28 and TRBJ2-2; maybe TRBD1 (6 bases). The ends were cut back, 10 bases at V and 5 bases at J, with 14 bases in the middle. The CDR3 spans 13 residues. CDR1 is MDHEN and CDR2 is SYDVKM in the germline V gene. The CDR3 reads CAIEDSKTGELFF. For the CDR3, the DNA is TGTGCCATCGAGGACAGTAAGACCGGGGAGCTGTTTTTT.

The sample holds one count of this clone. The V gene is TRBV9, the J gene TRBJ2-1, with D perhaps matching TRBD2 (6 bases). The CDR3 has 15 residues. V gave up 1 base and J gave up 8 bases, with 16 bases separating them. Germline V gives CDR1 SGDLS, CDR2 YYNGEE. CDR3 protein: CASSVRDSSRHEQFF. Written as DNA, the CDR3 is TGTGCCAGCAGCGTAAGGGACTCCTCAAGGCATGAGCAGTTCTTC.

The rearrangement joins TRBV7-6 to TRBJ1-4; 10 positions match TRBD1. The CDR3 consists of 16 residues. V lost 5 bases, J lost 2 bases, and 5 bases stayed unmatched. The germline gives CDR1 SGHVS, CDR2 FNYEAQ. The CDR3 coding sequence is TGTGCCAGCAGCCGGACAGGGGGTGCGACTAATGAAAAACTGTTTTTT. Protein sequence: CASSRTGGATNEKLFF.

To note about this clone: This CDR3 is also generated by other DNA sequences in the sample. The chain is built from TRBV28 and TRBJ2-7; D gene unclear. The germline V gene encodes CDR1 MDHEN and CDR2 SYDVKM. V lost 5 bases and J 4 bases, leaving 3 bases between the germline ends. This CDR3 has 10 amino acids. DNA for the CDR3: TGTGCCAGCAGTCGATACGAGCAGTACTTC. Translated: CASSRYEQYF.

This clone showed up just once. This chain's CDR3 is CASSPRLNTEAFF. DNA of the CDR3: TGTGCCAGCAGCCCCCGACTAAACACTGAAGCTTTCTTT. J is TRBJ1-1 and V is TRBV9, with D unclear. Per germline, CDR1 SGDLS and CDR2 YYNGEE. V shed 4 bases and J shed 2 bases, with 9 bases lying between them. This CDR3 has 13 residues.

Worth noting for this clone: Other DNA sequences in the same sample also yield this CDR3. The chain employs TRBV5-1 and TRBJ1-1; the D is unclear. Germline CDR1 SGHRS, CDR2 YFSETQ. The germline V and J ends were trimmed by 3 bases and 2 bases, with 11 bases remaining between them. CDR3 size: 14 residues. The CDR3 region has the DNA TGCGCCAGCAGCTCGGGCCGTGGAAACACTGAAGCTTTCTTT. It codes for CASSSGRGNTEAFF.

CDR3 residues: CASSTGGLEEKLFF. In DNA, the CDR3 is TGCGCCAGCAGCACCGGGGGCTTAGAGGAAAAACTGTTTTTT. This sequence joins TRBV5-1 and TRBJ1-4, with D possibly being TRBD1 (6 bases). V was clipped by 4 bases and J by 8 bases, with 15 bases between them. Germline assignment: CDR1 SGHRS and CDR2 YFSETQ. The CDR3 spans 14 residues. Looking up the rest from reference TRBV5-1 and TRBJ1-4 gives the full variable domain: KAGVTQTPRYLIKTRGQQVTLSCSPISGHRSVSWYQQTPGQGLQFLFEYFSETQRNKGNFPGRFSGRQFSNSRSEMNVSTLELGDSALYLCASSTGGLEEKLFFGSGTQLSVL.

The chain couples TRBV7-2 to TRBJ1-3; D gene unclear. The CDR3 is 14 residues long. CDR1 SGHTA and CDR2 FQGNSA come from the germline V gene. V lost 5 bases and J 4 bases, leaving 12 bases between the germline ends. Written as DNA, the CDR3 is TGTGCCAGCAGCCCAGGAGCTCTGGGAAACACCATATATTTT. Encoded protein: CASSPGALGNTIYF.

The chain employs TRBV28 and TRBJ2-7, with 7 positions matching TRBD2. There are 16 residues in the CDR3. Germline CDR1 MDHEN, CDR2 SYDVKM. Trimming took 6 bases from V and 5 from J; bases not matched to a gene: 16. CDR3 protein: CASSLSSLGGSHEQYF. Written as DNA, the CDR3 is TGTGCCAGCAGCCTAAGCTCTCTGGGCGGGAGCCACGAGCAGTACTTC.

The chain uses TRBV5-1 and TRBJ1-1; D is unresolved. Germline V gives CDR1 SGHRS, CDR2 YFSETQ. The CDR3 covers 13 residues. V lost 5 bases and J lost 0, with 8 bases in between. CDR3 sequence (DNA): TGCGCCAGCAGTAGGGAAATGAACACTGAAGCTTTCTTT. Protein: CASSREMNTEAFF.

The V and J genes are TRBV6-6 and TRBJ1-2; TRBD1 aligns across 10 bases. The CDR3 length is 16 residues. V trimming: 2 bases; J trimming: 4 bases; junction bases outside the gene matches: 7. Germline CDR1 and CDR2: MNHNY and SVGAGI (reference sequence). The CDR3 reads CASSYATGGAPYGYTF. The CDR3 nucleotides read TGTGCCAGCAGTTACGCGACAGGGGGCGCCCCCTATGGCTACACCTTC.

This clone showed up just a few times. The chain is built from TRBV4-1 and TRBJ1-1; D is undetermined. Germline values: CDR1 MGHRA, CDR2 YSYEKL. V lost 0 bases to trimming and J lost 10 bases, with 21 bases between them. The CDR3 consists of 16 residues. The CDR3 protein is CASSQEILFTQSGAFF. DNA for the CDR3: TGCGCCAGCAGCCAAGAAATATTATTCACCCAGAGCGGAGCTTTCTTT.

This clone appeared a single time. As DNA, the CDR3 is TGTGCCAGCAGTTACTTACCGGGACAGGGGGCGGTCGACACTGAAGCTTTCTTT. This gives the protein CASSYLPGQGAVDTEAFF. J is TRBJ1-1 and V is TRBV28, with 12 bases identical to TRBD1. Germline V gives CDR1 MDHEN, CDR2 SYDVKM. V gave up 4 bases and J gave up 3 bases; unmatched junction bases: 12. The length of the CDR3 is 18 residues.

V gene TRBV7-8 combines with J gene TRBJ1-4, with TRBD1 matching over 10 bases. The V and J ends lost 5 bases and 7 bases, in that order; junction bases with no gene match: 7. The length of the CDR3 is 15 residues. Germline CDR1 is SGHVS and CDR2 is FQNEAQ. CDR3 residues: CASSPLTGGSEKLFF. CDR3 nucleotide sequence: TGTGCCAGCAGCCCCCTGACAGGGGGCAGTGAAAAACTGTTTTTT.

This chain uses TRBV29-1 with TRBJ1-1; 9 nucleotides align to TRBD1. The CDR3 has 13 amino acids. The germline gives CDR1 SQVTM, CDR2 ANQGSEA. Losses at the gene ends were 6 bases for V and 4 bases for J; bases not matched to a gene: 6. CDR3 coding DNA: TGCAGCGTCGGGACAGGGTTGGGCACTGAAGCTTTCTTT. Residues: CSVGTGLGTEAFF. The entire variable domain, with the rest obtained from reference TRBV29-1 and TRBJ1-1, is as follows: SAVISQKPSRDICQRGTSLTIQCQVDSQVTMMFWYRQQPGQSLTLIATANQGSEATYESGFVIDKFPISRPNLTFSTLTVSNMSPEDSSIYLCSVGTGLGTEAFFGQGTRLTVV.

This clone was seen once. J is TRBJ1-4 and V is TRBV15; weak D call: TRBD1 (5 bases). This CDR3 contains 15 residues. Germline V gene lookup returns CDR1 LNHNV and CDR2 YYDKDF (reference sequence). V was pared by 3 bases and J by 0 bases, with 8 bases between. CDR3 DNA sequence: TGTGCCACCAGCAGCGTGGGGGCAACTAATGAAAAACTGTTTTTT. It specifies CATSSVGATNEKLFF.